This record covers a single TCR beta chain. The data were taken from a study of blood T cell repertoires in COVID-19. Germline-derived CDR1 and CDR2 are KGHSH and LQKENI. After removal of 4 bases from V and 7 bases from J, the junction contained 5 bases not matched to a gene. The CDR3 is made up of 15 amino acids. The assay was immunoSEQ multiplex PCR, and TCRdb's table has in-frame clones only and misses some. The table lists 55,000 to 80,000 clones, roughly nine tenths of them singletons. The TCR originated in a man in his fifties or sixties with acute or convalescent COVID-19. The chain uses TRBV18 and TRBJ1-6, with 9 bases lining up with TRBD1. What was sequenced was peripheral blood. This CDR3 is CASSLRTGENSPLHF. Written as DNA, the CDR3 is TGTGCCAGCTCACTGAGGACAGGGGAGAATTCACCCCTCCACTTT.